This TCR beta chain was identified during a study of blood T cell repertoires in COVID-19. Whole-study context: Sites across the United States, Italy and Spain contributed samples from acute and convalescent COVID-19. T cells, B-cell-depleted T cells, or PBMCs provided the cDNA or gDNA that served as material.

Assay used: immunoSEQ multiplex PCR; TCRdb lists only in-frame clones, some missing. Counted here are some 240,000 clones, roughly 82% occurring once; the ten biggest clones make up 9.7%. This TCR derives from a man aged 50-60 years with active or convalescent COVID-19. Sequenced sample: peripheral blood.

The CDR3 DNA sequence: TGTGCCAGCTCACCACCGGAGGGGATAGGGAATCAGCCCCAGCATTTT. Amino acid sequence: CASSPPEGIGNQPQHF. This chain uses TRBV18 with TRBJ1-5; tentative D call: TRBD1 (5 bases). Germline CDR1 KGHSH, CDR2 LQKENI. V was shortened by 0 bases and J by 4 bases, with 13 bases between the two germline ends. The CDR3 contains 16 residues.